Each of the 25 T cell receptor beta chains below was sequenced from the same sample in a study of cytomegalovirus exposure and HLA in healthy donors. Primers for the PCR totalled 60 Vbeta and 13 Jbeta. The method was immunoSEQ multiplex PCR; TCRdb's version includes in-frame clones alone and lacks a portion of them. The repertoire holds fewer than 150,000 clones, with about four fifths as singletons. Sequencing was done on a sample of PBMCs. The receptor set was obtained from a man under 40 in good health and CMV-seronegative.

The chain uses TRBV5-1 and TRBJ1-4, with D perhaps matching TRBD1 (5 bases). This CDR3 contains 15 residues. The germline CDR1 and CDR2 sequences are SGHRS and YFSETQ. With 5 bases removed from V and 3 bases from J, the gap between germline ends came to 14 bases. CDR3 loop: CASRRDLGPNEKLFF. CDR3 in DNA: TGCGCCAGCAGAAGGGACTTAGGGCCTAATGAAAAACTGTTTTTT.

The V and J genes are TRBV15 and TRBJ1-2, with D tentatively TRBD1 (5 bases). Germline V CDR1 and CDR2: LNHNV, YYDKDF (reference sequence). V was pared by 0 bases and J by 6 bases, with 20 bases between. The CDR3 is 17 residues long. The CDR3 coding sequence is TGTGCCACCAGCAGAGATCAGTGGGAGGGGCGGACGAATGGCTACACCTTC. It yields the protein CATSRDQWEGRTNGYTF.

The DNA for the CDR3 is TGTGCCAGCAGCGCGTCCGGGACAGGGGATCAAGAGACCCAGTACTTC. Translating gives CASSASGTGDQETQYF. The V call is TRBV5-6, the J call TRBJ2-5; 10 bases are a match to TRBD1. Germline trimming cut 4 bases from V and 2 bases from J; bases unmatched to any gene: 8. Germline-derived CDR1 and CDR2 are SGHDT and YYEEEE. The CDR3 runs to 16 residues.

The CDR3 DNA reads TGTGCCAGCAGTTTGTTTTGGGACAGGGGCTTGGGCTACACCTTC. Translation: CASSLFWDRGLGYTF. V is TRBV28 and J is TRBJ1-2, with 10 bases fitting TRBD1. CDR1 MDHEN and CDR2 SYDVKM come from the germline V gene. Losses at the gene ends were 3 bases for V and 8 bases for J; bases not matched to a gene: 9. This CDR3 is 15 amino acids long.

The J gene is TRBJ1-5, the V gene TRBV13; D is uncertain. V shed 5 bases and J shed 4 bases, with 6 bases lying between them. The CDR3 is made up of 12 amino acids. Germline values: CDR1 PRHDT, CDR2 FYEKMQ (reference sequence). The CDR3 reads CASSVQNQPQHF. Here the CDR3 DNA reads TGTGCCAGCAGCGTACAGAATCAGCCCCAGCATTTT. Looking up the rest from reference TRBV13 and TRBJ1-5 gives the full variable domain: AAGVIQSPRHLIKEKRETATLKCYPIPRHDTVYWYQQGPGQDPQFLISFYEKMQSDKGSIPDRFSAQQFSDYHSELNMSSLELGDSALYFCASSVQNQPQHFGDGTRLSIL.

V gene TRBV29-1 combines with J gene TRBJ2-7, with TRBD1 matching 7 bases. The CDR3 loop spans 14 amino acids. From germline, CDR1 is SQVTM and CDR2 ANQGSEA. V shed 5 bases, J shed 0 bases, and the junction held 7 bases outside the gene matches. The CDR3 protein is CSVTDRDLSYEQYF. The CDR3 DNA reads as TGCAGCGTTACCGACAGGGATCTCTCCTACGAGCAGTACTTC.

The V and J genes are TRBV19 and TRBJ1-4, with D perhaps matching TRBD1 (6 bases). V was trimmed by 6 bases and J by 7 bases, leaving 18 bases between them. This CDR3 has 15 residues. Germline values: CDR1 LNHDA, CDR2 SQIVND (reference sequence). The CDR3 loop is CASRVPGTNVEKLFF. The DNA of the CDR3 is TGTGCCAGTAGGGTTCCCGGGACAAATGTTGAAAAACTGTTTTTT.

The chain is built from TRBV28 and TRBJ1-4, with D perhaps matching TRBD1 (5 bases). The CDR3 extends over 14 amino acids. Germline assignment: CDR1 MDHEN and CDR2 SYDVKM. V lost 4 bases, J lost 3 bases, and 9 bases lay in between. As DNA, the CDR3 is TGTGCCAGCAGTTCGGGGGTGGCTAATGAAAAACTGTTTTTT. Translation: CASSSGVANEKLFF.

The CDR3 reads CASSTSGTGGEGTGELFF. CDR3 sequence (DNA): TGTGCCAGCAGTACCAGTGGGACAGGGGGCGAAGGCACCGGGGAGCTGTTTTTT. The chain uses TRBV27 and TRBJ2-2; 12 nucleotides agree with TRBD1. The CDR3 is made up of 18 amino acids. Looked up from germline, CDR1 is MNHEY and CDR2 is SMNVEV (reference sequence). The ends lost 5 bases at V and 4 bases at J; junction bases unmatched: 11.

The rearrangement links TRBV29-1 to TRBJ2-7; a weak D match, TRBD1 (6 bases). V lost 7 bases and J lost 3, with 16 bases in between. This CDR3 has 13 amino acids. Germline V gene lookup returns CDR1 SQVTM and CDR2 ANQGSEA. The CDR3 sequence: CSATGRSFYEQYF. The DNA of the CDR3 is TGCAGCGCTACAGGGCGGTCTTTCTACGAGCAGTACTTC.

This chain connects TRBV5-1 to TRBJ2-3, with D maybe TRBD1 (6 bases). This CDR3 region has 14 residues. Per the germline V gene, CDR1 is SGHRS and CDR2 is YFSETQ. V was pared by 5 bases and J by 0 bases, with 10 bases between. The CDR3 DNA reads TGCGCCAGCAGGAGGGACACTAGCACAGATACGCAGTATTTT. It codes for CASRRDTSTDTQYF. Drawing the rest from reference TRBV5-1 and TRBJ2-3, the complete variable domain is KAGVTQTPRYLIKTRGQQVTLSCSPISGHRSVSWYQQTPGQGLQFLFEYFSETQRNKGNFPGRFSGRQFSNSRSEMNVSTLELGDSALYLCASRRDTSTDTQYFGPGTRLTVL.

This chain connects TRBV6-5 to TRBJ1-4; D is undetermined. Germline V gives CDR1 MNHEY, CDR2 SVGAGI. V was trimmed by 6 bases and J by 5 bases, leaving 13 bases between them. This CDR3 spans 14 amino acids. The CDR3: CASSTAAENEKLFF. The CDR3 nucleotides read TGTGCCAGCAGCACAGCGGCAGAGAATGAAAAACTGTTTTTT.

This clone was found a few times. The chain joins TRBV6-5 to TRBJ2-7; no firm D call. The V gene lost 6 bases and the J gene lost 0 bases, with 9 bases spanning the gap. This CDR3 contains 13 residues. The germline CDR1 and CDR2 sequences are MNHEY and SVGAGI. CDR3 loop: CASRPPGSYEQYF. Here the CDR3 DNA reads TGTGCCAGCAGGCCCCCCGGCTCCTACGAGCAGTACTTC.

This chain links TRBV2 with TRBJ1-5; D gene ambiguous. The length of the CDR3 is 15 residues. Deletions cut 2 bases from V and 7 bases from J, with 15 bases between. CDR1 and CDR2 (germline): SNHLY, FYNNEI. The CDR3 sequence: CASSEQSGMPQPQHF. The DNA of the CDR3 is TGTGCCAGCAGTGAACAATCGGGGATGCCGCAGCCCCAGCATTTT.

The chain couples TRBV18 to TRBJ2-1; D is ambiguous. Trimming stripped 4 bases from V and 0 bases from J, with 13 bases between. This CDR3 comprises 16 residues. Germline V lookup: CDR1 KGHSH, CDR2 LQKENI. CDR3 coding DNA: TGTGCCAGCTCACAGAGAGCTGAGAGCTCCTACAATGAGCAGTTCTTC. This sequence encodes CASSQRAESSYNEQFF. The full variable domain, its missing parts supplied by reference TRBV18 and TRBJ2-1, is NAGVMQNPRHLVRRRGQEARLRCSPMKGHSHVYWYRQLPEEGLKFMVYLQKENIIDESGMPKERFSAEFPKEGPSILRIQQVVRGDSAAYFCASSQRAESSYNEQFFGPGTRLTVL.

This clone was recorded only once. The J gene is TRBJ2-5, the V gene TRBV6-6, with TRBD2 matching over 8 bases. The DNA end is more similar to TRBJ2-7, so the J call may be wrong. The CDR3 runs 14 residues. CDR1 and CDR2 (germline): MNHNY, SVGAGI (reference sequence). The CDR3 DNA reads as TGTGCCAGCAGTCCGCCTAGCGGGTCCTACGAGCAGTACTTC. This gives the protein CASSPPSGSYEQYF.

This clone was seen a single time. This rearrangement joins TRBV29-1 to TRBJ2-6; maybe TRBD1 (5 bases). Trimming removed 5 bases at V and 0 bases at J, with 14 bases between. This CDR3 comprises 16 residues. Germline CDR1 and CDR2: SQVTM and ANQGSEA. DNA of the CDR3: TGCAGCGTTTATAGACAGAGTTCCTCTGGGGCCAACGTCCTGACTTTC. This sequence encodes CSVYRQSSSGANVLTF. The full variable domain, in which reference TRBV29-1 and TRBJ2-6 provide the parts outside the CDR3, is SAVISQKPSRDICQRGTSLTIQCQVDSQVTMMFWYRQQPGQSLTLIATANQGSEATYESGFVIDKFPISRPNLTFSTLTVSNMSPEDSSIYLCSVYRQSSSGANVLTFGAGSRLTVL.

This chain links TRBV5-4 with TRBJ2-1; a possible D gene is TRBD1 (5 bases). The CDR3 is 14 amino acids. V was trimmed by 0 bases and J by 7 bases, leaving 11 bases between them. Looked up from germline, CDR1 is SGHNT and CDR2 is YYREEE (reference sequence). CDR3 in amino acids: CASSLAQGLNEQFF. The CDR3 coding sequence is TGTGCCAGCAGCTTGGCCCAGGGATTGAATGAGCAGTTCTTC.

The DNA for the CDR3 is TGTGCCAGCAGTTACTTAGGTGGGGGCGACCGCGAGCAGTACTTC. Translated: CASSYLGGGDREQYF. The gene calls are TRBV6-5 and TRBJ2-7, with D possibly matching TRBD1 (6 bases). Germline V gene lookup returns CDR1 MNHEY and CDR2 SVGAGI. The CDR3 extends over 15 amino acids. The V end lost 1 base, the J end lost 6 bases, and 16 bases lay between the germline ends.

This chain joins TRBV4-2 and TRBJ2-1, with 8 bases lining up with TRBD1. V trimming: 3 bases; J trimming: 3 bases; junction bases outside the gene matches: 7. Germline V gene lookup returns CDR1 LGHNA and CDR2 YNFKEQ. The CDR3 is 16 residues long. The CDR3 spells CASSHTTGEVYNEQFF. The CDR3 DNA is TGTGCCAGCAGCCATACGACAGGGGAAGTCTACAATGAGCAGTTCTTC.

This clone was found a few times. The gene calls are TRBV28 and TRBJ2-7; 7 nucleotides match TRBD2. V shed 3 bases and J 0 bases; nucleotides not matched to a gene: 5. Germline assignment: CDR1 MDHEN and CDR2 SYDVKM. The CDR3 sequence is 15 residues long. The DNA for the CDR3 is TGTGCCAGCAGTTTGCGGGGGATGAGCTCCTACGAGCAGTACTTC. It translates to CASSLRGMSSYEQYF.

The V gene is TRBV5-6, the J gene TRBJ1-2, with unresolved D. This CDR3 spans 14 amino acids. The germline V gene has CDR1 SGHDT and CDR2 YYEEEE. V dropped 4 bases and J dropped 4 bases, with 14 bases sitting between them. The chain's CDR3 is CASSQDGASYGYTF. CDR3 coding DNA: TGTGCCAGCAGCCAAGACGGAGCCAGCTATGGCTACACCTTC. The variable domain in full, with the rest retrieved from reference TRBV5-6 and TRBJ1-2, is DAGVTQSPTHLIKTRGQQVTLRCSPKSGHDTVSWYQQALGQGPQFIFQYYEEEERQRGNFPDRFSGHQFPNYSSELNVNALLLGDSALYLCASSQDGASYGYTFGSGTRLTVV.

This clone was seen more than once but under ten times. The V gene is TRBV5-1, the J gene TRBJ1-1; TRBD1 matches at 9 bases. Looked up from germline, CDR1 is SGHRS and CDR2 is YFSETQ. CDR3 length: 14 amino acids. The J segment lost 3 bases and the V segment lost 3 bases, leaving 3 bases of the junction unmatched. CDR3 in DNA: TGCGCCAGCAGCTCTGGACAGGGGTACACTGAAGCTTTCTTT. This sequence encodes CASSSGQGYTEAFF.

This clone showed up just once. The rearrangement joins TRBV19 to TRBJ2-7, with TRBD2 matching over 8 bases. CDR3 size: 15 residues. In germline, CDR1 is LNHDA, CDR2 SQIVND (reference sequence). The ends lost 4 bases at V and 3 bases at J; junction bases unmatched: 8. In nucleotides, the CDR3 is TGTGCCAGTAGTACCCCCGGGACTAGTTTCTACGAGCAGTACTTC. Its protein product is CASSTPGTSFYEQYF. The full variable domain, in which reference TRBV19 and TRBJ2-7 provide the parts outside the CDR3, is DGGITQSPKYLFRKEGQNVTLSCEQNLNHDAMYWYRQDPGQGLRLIYYSQIVNDFQKGDIAEGYSVSREKKESFPLTVTSAQKNPTAFYLCASSTPGTSFYEQYFGPGTRLTVT.

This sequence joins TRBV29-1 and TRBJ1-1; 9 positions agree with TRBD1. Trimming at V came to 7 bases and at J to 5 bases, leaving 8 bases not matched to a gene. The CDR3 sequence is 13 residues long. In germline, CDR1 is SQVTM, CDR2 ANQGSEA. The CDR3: CSAGDRDITEAFF. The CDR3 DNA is TGCAGCGCTGGGGACAGGGACATAACTGAAGCTTTCTTT.